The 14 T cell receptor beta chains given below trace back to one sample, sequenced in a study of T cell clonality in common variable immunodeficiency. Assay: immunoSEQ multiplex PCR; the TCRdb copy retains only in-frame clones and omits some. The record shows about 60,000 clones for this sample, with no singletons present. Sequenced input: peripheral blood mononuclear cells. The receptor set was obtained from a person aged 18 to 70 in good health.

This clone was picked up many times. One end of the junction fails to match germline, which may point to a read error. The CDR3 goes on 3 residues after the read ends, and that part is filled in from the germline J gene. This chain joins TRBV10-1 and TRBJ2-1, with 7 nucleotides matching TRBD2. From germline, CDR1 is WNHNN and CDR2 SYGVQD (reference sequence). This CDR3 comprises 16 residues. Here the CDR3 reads CAGSESLAEGHNEQFF. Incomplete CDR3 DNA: TGCGCCGGCAGTGAGTCGCTAGCGGAGGGCCACAATGAG.

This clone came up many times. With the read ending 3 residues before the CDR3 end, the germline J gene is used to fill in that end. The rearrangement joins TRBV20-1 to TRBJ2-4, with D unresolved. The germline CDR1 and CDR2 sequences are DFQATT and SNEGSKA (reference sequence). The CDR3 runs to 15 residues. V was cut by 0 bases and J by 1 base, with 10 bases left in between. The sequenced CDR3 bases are TGCAGTGCTAGAGATCTGCAGGAGGCCAAAAACATT. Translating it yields CSARDLQEAKNI. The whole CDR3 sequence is CSARDLQEAKNIQYF.

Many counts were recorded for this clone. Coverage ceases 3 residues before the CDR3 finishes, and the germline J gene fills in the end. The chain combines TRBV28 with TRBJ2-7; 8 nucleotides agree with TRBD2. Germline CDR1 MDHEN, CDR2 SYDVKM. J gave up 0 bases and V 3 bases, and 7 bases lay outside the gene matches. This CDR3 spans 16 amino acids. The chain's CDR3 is CASSFVSGRGSYEQYF. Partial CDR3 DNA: TGTGCCAGCAGTTTTGTAAGCGGGAGAGGCTCCTACGAG.

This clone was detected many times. Incomplete CDR3 DNA: TGTGCCAGCAGGCCAATAGCGGGAGGTGAG. Amino acids: CASRPIAGGE. The whole CDR3 protein is CASRPIAGGEQFF. The chain carries TRBV2 and TRBJ2-1; 10 bases agree with TRBD2. Read coverage stops 3 residues before the CDR3 terminus; the germline J gene supplies the remainder. CDR3 size: 13 residues. V was clipped by 6 bases and J by 9 bases; unmatched bases: 5. In germline, CDR1 is SNHLY, CDR2 FYNNEI.

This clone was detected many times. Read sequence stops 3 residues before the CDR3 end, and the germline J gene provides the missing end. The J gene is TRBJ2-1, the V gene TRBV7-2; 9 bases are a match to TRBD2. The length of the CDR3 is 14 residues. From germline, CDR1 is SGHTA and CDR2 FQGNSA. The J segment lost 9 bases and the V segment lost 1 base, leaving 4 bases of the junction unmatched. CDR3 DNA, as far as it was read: TGTGCCAGCAGCTTAGGGCGGGGGGGGAGTGAG. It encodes CASSLGRGGSE. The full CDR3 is CASSLGRGGSEQFF.

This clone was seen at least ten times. Incomplete CDR3 DNA: TGCAGCGTTGAAGATCGGCAGGGGTTGAGCTACGAG. This encodes CSVEDRQGLSYE. The entire CDR3 sequence reads CSVEDRQGLSYEQYF. The chain is built from TRBV29-1 and TRBJ2-7, with D tentatively TRBD1 (6 bases). Coverage ceases 3 residues before the CDR3 finishes, and the germline J gene fills in the end. The CDR3 length is 15 residues. Trimming took off 0 bases at V and 3 bases at J, with 15 bases between the two ends. From germline, CDR1 is SQVTM and CDR2 ANQGSEA.

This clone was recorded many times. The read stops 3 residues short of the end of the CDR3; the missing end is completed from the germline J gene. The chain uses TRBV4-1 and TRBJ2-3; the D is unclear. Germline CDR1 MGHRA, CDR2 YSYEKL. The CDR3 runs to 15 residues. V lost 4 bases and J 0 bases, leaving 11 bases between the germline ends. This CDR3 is CASSPAETSTDTQYF. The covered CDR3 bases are TGCGCCAGCAGCCCGGCAGAGACTAGCACAGATACG.

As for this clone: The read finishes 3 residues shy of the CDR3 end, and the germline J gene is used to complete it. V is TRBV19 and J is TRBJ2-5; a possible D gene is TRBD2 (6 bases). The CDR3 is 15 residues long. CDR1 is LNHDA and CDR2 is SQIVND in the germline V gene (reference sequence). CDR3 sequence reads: CASSSGDPLRRTQYF. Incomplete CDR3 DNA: TGTGCCAGTAGTTCGGGGGACCCCCTGAGGAGAACC.

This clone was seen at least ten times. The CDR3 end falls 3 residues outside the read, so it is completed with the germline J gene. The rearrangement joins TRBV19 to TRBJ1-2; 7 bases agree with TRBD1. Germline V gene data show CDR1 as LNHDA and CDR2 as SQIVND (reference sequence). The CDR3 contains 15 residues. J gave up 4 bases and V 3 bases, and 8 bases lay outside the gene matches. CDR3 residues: CASSIGGGSSYGYTF. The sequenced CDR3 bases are TGTGCCAGTAGTATTGGAGGGGGCAGTAGCTATGGC.

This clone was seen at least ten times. CDR3 protein: CASRTSGSYEQYF. CDR3 bases read: TGTGCCAGTCGTACTAGCGGGAGCTACGAG. V usage is TRBV19 and J usage is TRBJ2-7; 11 bases map to TRBD2. The read falls 3 residues short of the CDR3 end, and the missing part is taken from the germline J gene. There are 13 residues in the CDR3. The V gene end was trimmed by 8 bases and the J gene end by 3 bases; junction bases not matched to a gene: 3. Looked up from germline, CDR1 is LNHDA and CDR2 is SQIVND (reference sequence).

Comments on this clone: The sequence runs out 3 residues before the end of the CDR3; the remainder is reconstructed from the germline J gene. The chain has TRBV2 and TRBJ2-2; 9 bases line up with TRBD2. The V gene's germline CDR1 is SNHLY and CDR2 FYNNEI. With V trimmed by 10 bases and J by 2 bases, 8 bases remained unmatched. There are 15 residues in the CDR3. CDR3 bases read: TGTGCCATCGCCGGGACTAGCAGTAACACCGGGGAG. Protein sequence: CAIAGTSSNTGE. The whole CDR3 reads CAIAGTSSNTGELFF.

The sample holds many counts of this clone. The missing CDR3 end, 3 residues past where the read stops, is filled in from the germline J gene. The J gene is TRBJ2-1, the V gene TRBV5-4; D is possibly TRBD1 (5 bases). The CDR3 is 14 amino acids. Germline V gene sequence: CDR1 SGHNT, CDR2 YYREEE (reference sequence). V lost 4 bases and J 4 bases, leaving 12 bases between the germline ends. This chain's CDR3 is CASSRERGYNEQFF. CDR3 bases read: TGTGCCAGCAGCCGCGAAAGGGGATACAATGAG.

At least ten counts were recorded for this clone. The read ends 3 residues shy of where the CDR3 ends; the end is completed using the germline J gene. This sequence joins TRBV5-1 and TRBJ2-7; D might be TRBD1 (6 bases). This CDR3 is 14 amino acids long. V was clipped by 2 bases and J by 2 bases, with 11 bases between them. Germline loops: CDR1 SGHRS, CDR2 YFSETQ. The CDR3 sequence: CASSLQGRTYEQYF. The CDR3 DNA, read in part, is TGCGCCAGCAGCTTACAGGGACGTACCTACGAG.

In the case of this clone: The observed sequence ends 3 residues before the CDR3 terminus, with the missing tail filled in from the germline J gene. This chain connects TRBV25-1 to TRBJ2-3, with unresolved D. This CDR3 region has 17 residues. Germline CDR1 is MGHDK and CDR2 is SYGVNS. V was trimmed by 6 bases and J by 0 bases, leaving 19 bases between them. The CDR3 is CASSLPEATESTDTQYF. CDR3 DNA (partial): TGTGCCAGCAGCCTCCCCGAGGCGACTGAAAGCACAGATACG.